These 27 T cell receptor beta chains came from one sample sequenced in a study of cytomegalovirus exposure and HLA in healthy donors. PCR primers comprised 60 Vbeta and 13 Jbeta primers. Only in-frame clones appear in the TCRdb table, and some are missing; sequencing was by immunoSEQ multiplex PCR. The sample has about 170,000 clones; approximately 88% are singletons. Sequencing was carried out using PBMCs. The receptors derive from a boy aged 2 to 10 in good health and CMV-seronegative.

J is TRBJ1-3 and V is TRBV2; possible D gene TRBD1, 6 bases. Germline CDR1 SNHLY, CDR2 FYNNEI. The CDR3 length is 14 residues. Trimming cost V 2 bases and J 3 bases, with 8 bases left between them. The DNA of the CDR3 is TGTGCCAGCAGTGAACAGGGGTTTGGAAACACCATATATTTT. Its protein is CASSEQGFGNTIYF. Combining the CDR3 with reference TRBV2 and TRBJ1-3 gives the whole variable domain EPEVTQTPSHQVTQMGQEVILRCVPISNHLYFYWYRQILGQKVEFLVSFYNNEISEKSEIFDDQFSVERPDGSNFTLKIRSTKLEDSAMYFCASSEQGFGNTIYFGEGSWLTVV.

The chain has TRBV5-7 and TRBJ1-4; 7 bases match TRBD1. TRBV5-7 is reported as an ORF; its role is uncertain. The trim removed 3 bases at V and 4 bases at J, leaving 6 bases unmatched. The CDR3 is made up of 15 amino acids. The CDR3: CASSSTGASNEKLFF. The DNA of the CDR3 is TGTGCCAGCAGCTCTACAGGGGCGAGTAATGAAAAACTGTTTTTT.

The chain combines TRBV9 with TRBJ2-3; 14 bases agree with TRBD2. Germline-derived CDR1 and CDR2 are SGDLS and YYNGEE. The CDR3 is 20 amino acids. J lost 4 bases, V lost 0 bases, and 13 bases had no gene match. The CDR3 is CASSVGSGTSGSHTADTQYF. CDR3 in DNA: TGTGCCAGCAGCGTAGGTTCTGGGACTAGCGGGAGCCACACGGCAGATACGCAGTATTTT. Variable domain in full (rest from reference TRBV9 and TRBJ2-3): DSGVTQTPKHLITATGQRVTLRCSPRSGDLSVYWYQQSLDQGLQFLIQYYNGEERAKGNILERFSAQQFPDLHSELNLSSLELGDSALYFCASSVGSGTSGSHTADTQYFGPGTRLTVL.

The V gene is TRBV2, the J gene TRBJ1-1; possible D gene TRBD1, 5 bases. The CDR3 consists of 16 residues. Germline assignment: CDR1 SNHLY and CDR2 FYNNEI. Trimming cost V 0 bases and J 4 bases, with 15 bases left between them. The CDR3 nucleotides are TGTGCCAGCAGTGAAGCGTCAGGGATCTTAGGCACTGAAGCTTTCTTT. Encoded protein: CASSEASGILGTEAFF.

The V gene is TRBV19, the J gene TRBJ2-7; D is uncertain. CDR1 is LNHDA, CDR2 SQIVND, per germline (reference sequence). CDR3 length: 13 residues. V was cut by 3 bases and J by 5 bases, with 11 bases left in between. The CDR3 loop is CASSMRSLHEQYF. CDR3 bases: TGTGCCAGTAGTATGAGGTCTCTCCACGAGCAGTACTTC. Full variable domain (outside the CDR3, taken from reference TRBV19 and TRBJ2-7): DGGITQSPKYLFRKEGQNVTLSCEQNLNHDAMYWYRQDPGQGLRLIYYSQIVNDFQKGDIAEGYSVSREKKESFPLTVTSAQKNPTAFYLCASSMRSLHEQYFGPGTRLTVT.

This sequence joins TRBV29-1 and TRBJ1-2, with TRBD1 matching 8 bases. Trimming at V came to 7 bases and at J to 4 bases, leaving 8 bases not matched to a gene. The CDR3 runs to 13 residues. CDR1 is SQVTM, CDR2 ANQGSEA, per germline. The CDR3: CSASTGGSYGYTF. The CDR3 nucleotides are TGCAGCGCCTCAACAGGGGGTAGCTATGGCTACACCTTC.

This chain links TRBV4-2 with TRBJ2-5; TRBD2 matches 12 bases. The DNA matches TRBJ2-7 better at its end, which makes the J call doubtful. The CDR3 loop spans 16 amino acids. Germline V gives CDR1 LGHNA, CDR2 YNFKEQ. As DNA, the CDR3 is TGTGCCAGCAGCCAAGATCCGACTAGCGGGAGCTACGAGCAGTACTTC. It specifies CASSQDPTSGSYEQYF.

The count of this clone is one. The CDR3 reads CASMNFLSYGYTF. The CDR3, as DNA: TGTGCCAGCATGAACTTTCTTAGTTATGGCTACACCTTC. The V gene is TRBV6-1, the J gene TRBJ1-2; D is uncertain. The CDR3 is made up of 13 amino acids. Trimming cost V 7 bases and J 5 bases, with 14 bases left between them. CDR1 is MNHNS, CDR2 SASEGT, per germline.

This chain connects TRBV5-6 to TRBJ2-7; TRBD1 agrees at 7 bases. From germline, CDR1 is SGHDT and CDR2 YYEEEE. CDR3 length equals 14 residues. With V trimmed by 4 bases and J by 2 bases, 6 bases remained unmatched. The chain's CDR3 is CASSPRQGPYEQYF. The CDR3 bases are TGTGCCAGCAGCCCCCGACAGGGACCCTACGAGCAGTACTTC.

The genes are TRBV19 and TRBJ2-3, with 9 bases identical to TRBD2. With V trimmed by 4 bases and J by 0 bases, 2 bases remained unmatched. Germline V gives CDR1 LNHDA, CDR2 SQIVND (reference sequence). This CDR3 comprises 15 residues. CDR3 DNA: TGTGCCAGTAGTAGAGCGGGAGGCAGCACAGATACGCAGTATTTT. Its translation is CASSRAGGSTDTQYF.

The chain is built from TRBV7-2 and TRBJ1-1; 8 nucleotides line up with TRBD1. After removal of 9 bases from V and 1 base from J, the junction contained 7 bases not matched to a gene. CDR1 and CDR2 (germline): SGHTA, FQGNSA. This CDR3 has 14 residues. The CDR3: CASKNGQGNTEAFF. For the CDR3, the DNA is TGTGCCAGTAAGAACGGACAGGGGAACACTGAAGCTTTCTTT.

The J gene is TRBJ2-1, the V gene TRBV27; perhaps TRBD2 as D (6 bases). The CDR3 totals 14 residues. Germline assignment: CDR1 MNHEY and CDR2 SMNVEV (reference sequence). Trimming pared 8 bases from V and 8 bases from J, leaving 19 bases between. This chain's CDR3 is CASGGTRPLDEQFF. The CDR3 DNA reads as TGTGCCAGCGGGGGGACTCGTCCCCTGGATGAGCAGTTCTTC.

This clone was recorded only once. This rearrangement joins TRBV19 to TRBJ1-1, with D hard to call. The CDR3 is 13 residues long. V was pared by 1 base and J by 5 bases, with 8 bases between. Germline V gene sequence: CDR1 LNHDA, CDR2 SQIVND (reference sequence). Here the CDR3 reads CASSIGGGTEAFF. DNA of the CDR3: TGTGCCAGTAGTATAGGTGGAGGAACTGAAGCTTTCTTT.

The CDR3 spells CASSSQVANEQFF. The CDR3 DNA reads TGTGCCAGCAGTTCCCAAGTGGCAAATGAGCAGTTCTTC. The chain uses TRBV6-5 and TRBJ2-1; D not resolved. Germline lookup yields CDR1 MNHEY and CDR2 SVGAGI. V was shortened by 4 bases and J by 7 bases, with 11 bases between the two germline ends. This CDR3 has 13 amino acids.

Notes on this clone: The sample carries other DNA sequences with the same CDR3. The J gene is TRBJ1-1, the V gene TRBV25-1; D possibly corresponds to TRBD1 (6 bases). From germline, CDR1 is MGHDK and CDR2 SYGVNS. The CDR3 spans 16 residues. Trimming shortened V by 3 bases and J by 5 bases, and 19 bases separated the two germline ends. The CDR3 sequence: CASSDRGIQGRTEAFF. CDR3 coding DNA: TGTGCCAGCAGTGACCGAGGTATACAGGGTAGGACTGAAGCTTTCTTT.

The rearrangement joins TRBV7-9 to TRBJ2-3, with no clear D. The V gene lost 10 bases and the J gene lost 1 base, with 9 bases spanning the gap. Germline assignment: CDR1 SEHNR and CDR2 FQNEAQ (reference sequence). This CDR3 comprises 12 residues. In nucleotides, the CDR3 is TGTGCCACCCACACCGGCACAGATACGCAGTATTTT. Translation: CATHTGTDTQYF.

The rearrangement uses TRBV7-2 and TRBJ2-5; D uncertain. Trimming took 5 bases from V and 4 from J, leaving 8 bases between them. Germline values: CDR1 SGHTA, CDR2 FQGNSA. The CDR3 extends over 12 amino acids. The CDR3 sequence is CASSLLAETQYF. DNA for the CDR3: TGTGCCAGCAGCCTTTTGGCAGAGACCCAGTACTTC.

The genes are TRBV5-8 and TRBJ1-4; TRBD1 agrees at 10 bases. Unmatched junction bases numbered 15, after V lost 7 bases and J lost 15 bases. There are 14 residues in the CDR3. Germline values: CDR1 SGHTS, CDR2 YDEGEE. CDR3 DNA: TGTGCCAGCTCACCTCTAACCGGGACAGGGGCGGTGTTTTTT. This codes for CASSPLTGTGAVFF.

In nucleotides, the CDR3 is TGTGCCAGCCTACTAGCGGGGGTACAAGAGACCCAGTACTTC. Its translation is CASLLAGVQETQYF. The chain uses TRBV2 and TRBJ2-5, with TRBD2 matching over 11 bases. V shed 8 bases and J 2 bases; nucleotides not matched to a gene: 4. This CDR3 region has 14 residues. Germline V gives CDR1 SNHLY, CDR2 FYNNEI.

The chain uses TRBV6-5 and TRBJ2-7; 8 bases are shared with TRBD2. Germline CDR1 MNHEY, CDR2 SVGAGI. The CDR3 sequence is 15 residues long. The trim removed 6 bases at V and 0 bases at J, leaving 7 bases unmatched. The CDR3 nucleotides are TGTGCCAGCAGCTTTACCGGGACTAGCTCCTACGAGCAGTACTTC. Encoded protein: CASSFTGTSSYEQYF.

This chain uses TRBV30 with TRBJ2-5; D is ambiguous. The V end was cut by 2 bases, the J end by 5 bases, with 15 bases between. The CDR3 loop spans 14 amino acids. The germline gives CDR1 GTSNPN, CDR2 SVGIG (reference sequence). CDR3 in amino acids: CAWSTTRVMETQYF. In DNA, the CDR3 is TGTGCCTGGAGTACTACCCGTGTGATGGAGACCCAGTACTTC. Full variable domain (rest looked up from reference TRBV30 and TRBJ2-5): SQTIHQWPATLVQPVGSPLSLECTVEGTSNPNLYWYRQAAGRGLQLLFYSVGIGQISSEVPQNLSASRPQDRQFILSSKKLLLSDSGFYLCAWSTTRVMETQYFGPGTRLLVL.

J is TRBJ1-3 and V is TRBV14, with a possible D match to TRBD1 (6 bases). The CDR3 totals 16 residues. Trimming removed 0 bases at V and 6 bases at J, with 15 bases between. Germline lookup yields CDR1 SGHDN and CDR2 FVKESK. CDR3: CASSQEGARAINTIYF. For the CDR3, the DNA is TGTGCCAGCAGCCAAGAGGGGGCGAGAGCAATAAACACCATATATTTT.

The gene calls are TRBV15 and TRBJ2-3; maybe TRBD2 (5 bases). The germline CDR1 and CDR2 sequences are LNHNV and YYDKDF (reference sequence). This CDR3 comprises 15 residues. Trimming took off 2 bases at V and 0 bases at J, with 9 bases between the two ends. Here the CDR3 DNA reads TGTGCCACCAGCAGAAAGGACTCTAGCACAGATACGCAGTATTTT. Encoded protein: CATSRKDSSTDTQYF.

V is TRBV4-2 and J is TRBJ2-1, with TRBD2 identical over 10 bases. The length of the CDR3 is 16 residues. J was trimmed by 2 bases and V by 4 bases; bases with no gene match: 5. Germline lookup yields CDR1 LGHNA and CDR2 YNFKEQ. The CDR3, as DNA: TGTGCCAGCAGCCCAGGCACTAGCGGGACCTACAATGAGCAGTTCTTC. Residues: CASSPGTSGTYNEQFF.

The rearrangement joins TRBV14 to TRBJ2-1; 8 nucleotides line up with TRBD2. Per germline, CDR1 SGHDN and CDR2 FVKESK. V shed 0 bases, J shed 2 bases, and the junction held 9 bases outside the gene matches. This CDR3 spans 18 amino acids. The CDR3 here is CASSQDGFAGGPYNEQFF. The CDR3 DNA is TGTGCCAGCAGCCAAGATGGGTTTGCGGGGGGCCCCTACAATGAGCAGTTCTTC.

The rearrangement links TRBV10-3 to TRBJ1-2; D is unresolved. This CDR3 has 12 residues. Germline V gene data show CDR1 as ENHRY and CDR2 as SYGVKD. Trimming cost V 5 bases and J 6 bases, with 10 bases left between them. The CDR3 loop is CAISSGRDGYTF. CDR3 nucleotides: TGTGCCATCAGTTCCGGGAGGGATGGCTACACCTTC.

Turning to this clone: A read error is likely, as this CDR3 ends without the conserved phenylalanine or tryptophan. This chain joins TRBV7-8 and TRBJ1-1; no reliable D call. The germline V gene encodes CDR1 SGHVS and CDR2 FQNEAQ. The CDR3 covers 14 residues. With 5 bases removed from V and 1 base from J, the gap between germline ends came to 11 bases. Here the CDR3 DNA reads TGTGCCAGCAGCCGATCGGCGGGGAACACTGAAGCTTTCCTT. This encodes CASSRSAGNTEAFL.